The rows below give T cell receptor beta chains drawn from one sample of a study of T cells in Graves' hyperthyroidism and ophthalmopathy. TCRdb called the multiplex PCR reads again in MiXCR, with one record for every CDR3 protein. The table records more than 300,000 distinct CDR3 sequences, roughly 15% of them present only once. Sequencing was done on a sample of blood. The receptors were sampled from a young woman with Graves' ophthalmopathy. CDR3s include the opening cysteine and the closing phenylalanine or tryptophan. A D gene is named only where the DNA matches it firmly. Size values are once, few and many counts, or a class for expanded clones, and some rows have none.

abundance | j_gene | d_gene | v_gene | CDR3nt | CDR3aa
many | TRBJ2-1 | TRBD1 | TRBV13 | TGTGCCAGCAGCTTCGGGGACAGGGTCAGTGAGCAGTTCTTC | CASSFGDRVSEQFF
NA | TRBJ1-1 | NA | TRBV7-9 | TGTGCCAGCAGCTTAGAGGTTTATGGAGGCCTGAACACTGAAGCTTTCTTT | CASSLEVYGGLNTEAFF
many | TRBJ1-6 | NA | TRBV30 | TGTGCCTGGAGTGTGAGGGGGTCCAATTCACCCCTCCACTTT | CAWSVRGSNSPLHF
many | TRBJ1-2 | NA | TRBV29-1 | TGCAGCGTTGAGGTGGGAAACTATGGCTACACCTTC | CSVEVGNYGYTF
few | TRBJ2-7 | NA | TRBV5-1 | TGCGCCAGCAGCTTGGATGGCGTCCTCTCCTACGAGCAGTACTTC | CASSLDGVLSYEQYF
many | TRBJ2-3 | NA | TRBV4-2 | TGTGCCAGCAGCCCCCTTTTGGTTTCGGACACAGATACGCAGTATTTT | CASSPLLVSDTDTQYF
many | TRBJ2-5 | NA | TRBV20-1 | TGCAGTGCTCTTAGACAATGGGAGACCCAGTACTTC | CSALRQWETQYF
many | TRBJ1-2 | NA | TRBV5-1 | TGCGCCAGCAGCCCCGACAGAGGCACTCATTTTCCTAACTATGGCTACACCTTC | CASSPDRGTHFPNYGYTF
many | TRBJ2-5 | TRBD2 | TRBV7-3 | TGTGCCAGCAGCTTAAGGGGTAGCGGGGGCAAAGAGACCCAGTACTTC | CASSLRGSGGKETQYF
few | TRBJ2-7 | NA | TRBV6-6 | TGTGCCAGCAGTTACAAAAAGTTCCGGGGGTGGTACGAGCAGTACTTC | CASSYKKFRGWYEQYF
many | TRBJ2-2 | NA | TRBV10-3 | TGTGCCATCACTCCGGGAACCGCATACACCGGGGAGCTGTTTTTT | CAITPGTAYTGELFF
few | TRBJ2-2 | TRBD1 | TRBV19 | TGTGCCAGTAGTATAGAGAGGGACAGGGTGTTTGAAACCGGGGAGCTGTTTTTT | CASSIERDRVFETGELFF
NA | TRBJ1-6 | NA | TRBV7-8 | TGTGCCAGCAGCTTAACCTCATTAGGGCTAGGTAATTCACCCCTCCACTTT | CASSLTSLGLGNSPLHF
many | TRBJ2-2 | TRBD1 | TRBV28 | TGTGCCAGCACACCCGGGGACAGTCTCGCCGGGGAGCTGTTTTTT | CASTPGDSLAGELFF
once | TRBJ1-2 | NA | TRBV11-3 | TGTGCCAGCAGCTTATGTTCCGGTGGGCAGGCGTATGGCTACACCTTC | CASSLCSGGQAYGYTF
NA | TRBJ2-5 | NA | TRBV19 | TGTGCCAGCGGCGAGGGACGGCAAGAGACCCAGTACTTC | CASGEGRQETQYF
many | TRBJ2-5 | NA | TRBV7-9 | TGTGCCAGCAGAAAAGGACCAAGGCAAGAGACCCAGTACTTC | CASRKGPRQETQYF
NA | TRBJ1-4 | TRBD1 | TRBV5-1 | TGCGCCAGCAGCTCGGGGACAGGGGGAGGCGAAAAACTGTTTTTT | CASSSGTGGGEKLFF
few | TRBJ1-1 | NA | TRBV4-1 | TGCGCCAGCAGCCAAGATCCATTTAACACTGAAGCTTTCTTT | CASSQDPFNTEAFF
many | TRBJ2-5 | TRBD2 | TRBV7-9 | TGTGCCAGCAGCTTGGGGACTAGCGGGGGTCCCCGAGAGACCCAGTACTTC | CASSLGTSGGPRETQYF
NA | TRBJ2-3 | NA | TRBV20-1 | TGCAGTGCTAGGGGCCGGACACCCACGCCAGGACAGTACACAGATACGCAGTATTTT | CSARGRTPTPGQYTDTQYF
many | TRBJ2-3 | TRBD2 | TRBV28 | TGTGCCAGCAGTTCTCCCCGGACTAGCCGGAACACAGATACGCAGTATTTT | CASSSPRTSRNTDTQYF
many | TRBJ1-2 | NA | TRBV6-5 | TGTGCCAGCAGTTACCTGGGGAGCTATGGCTACACCTTC | CASSYLGSYGYTF
NA | TRBJ2-2 | NA | TRBV18 | TGTGCCAGCTCACCTCAGAACACCGGGGAGCTGTTTTTT | CASSPQNTGELFF
few | TRBJ2-1 | TRBD2 | TRBV9 | TGTGCCAGCAGCGCAGGGTCGGGGGGACTAGCGGGGGGTGAGCAGTTCTTC | CASSAGSGGLAGGEQFF
many | TRBJ2-7 | NA | TRBV11-2 | TGTGCCAGCAGCATGGCCTTAAAATACGAGCAGTACTTC | CASSMALKYEQYF
many | TRBJ2-1 | TRBD2 | TRBV6-1 | TGTGCCAGCAGTGTGGCTAGCGGGGGGCTCGAGAGTGAGCAGTTCTTC | CASSVASGGLESEQFF
many | TRBJ2-7 | TRBD2 | TRBV7-2 | TGTGCCAGCAGCTGGAGGGCTAGCGGCTACGAGCAGTACTTC | CASSWRASGYEQYF
NA | TRBJ2-1 | NA | TRBV7-2 | TGTGCCAGCAGCTTAGAACCAGGGGGGGGTGAGGAGCAGTTCTTC | CASSLEPGGGEEQFF
many | TRBJ2-7 | NA | TRBV2 | TGTGCCAGCATTCCCGACAGTACAAGCTCCTACGAGCAGTACTTC | CASIPDSTSSYEQYF
NA | TRBJ2-1 | TRBD2 | TRBV20-1 | TGCAGTGCTAGAGACACTAGCGGGGGGGCCCTCTACAATGAGCAGTTCTTC | CSARDTSGGALYNEQFF
many | TRBJ2-7 | NA | TRBV6-5 | TGTGCCAGCAGTTACTCCCCGACAGTGAGCTCCTACGAGCAGTACTTC | CASSYSPTVSSYEQYF
NA | TRBJ1-1 | TRBD1 | TRBV20-1 | TGCAGTGCTAGAGATGGGGACAGGGGATACACTGAAGCTTTCTTT | CSARDGDRGYTEAFF
NA | TRBJ1-1 | NA | TRBV6-1 | TGTGCCAGCACTGAGGGAGTAGCTTTCTTT | CASTEGVAFF
many | TRBJ1-6 | TRBD1 | TRBV10-1 | TGCGCCAGCAGTGAGTTGGACAGGGGGCAGACAACGGTAAATTCACCCCTCCACTTT | CASSELDRGQTTVNSPLHF
NA | TRBJ2-1 | NA | TRBV30 | TGTGCCTGGGCCACAGGGCAGTCCTACAATGAGCAGTTCTTC | CAWATGQSYNEQFF
many | TRBJ2-7 | NA | TRBV28 | TGTGCCAGCAGTTTAGGCGGGGGCCTCTCCTACGAGCAGTACTTC | CASSLGGGLSYEQYF